A single sample gave rise to the 22 T cell receptor beta chains below, sequenced in a study of cytomegalovirus exposure and HLA in healthy donors. The PCR ran on 60 Vbeta and 13 Jbeta primers. TCRdb's copy holds only in-frame clones and misses some; the assay was immunoSEQ multiplex PCR. The sample includes 120,000 to 150,000 clones, roughly 80% of them seen just once. The sequenced sample consisted of PBMCs. The receptors here all came from a man in his forties or fifties in good health and CMV-seropositive.

V and J are TRBV5-6 and TRBJ2-7, with 7 positions matching TRBD1. The germline V gene encodes CDR1 SGHDT and CDR2 YYEEEE. The CDR3 is 16 amino acids. Trimming at V came to 2 bases and at J to 2 bases, leaving 10 bases not matched to a gene. CDR3 region: CASSFYPGTVTYEQYF. In DNA, the CDR3 is TGTGCCAGCAGCTTTTATCCCGGGACAGTGACCTACGAGCAGTACTTC.

The chain joins TRBV9 to TRBJ1-3; no definite D call. The germline V gene encodes CDR1 SGDLS and CDR2 YYNGEE. The CDR3 is 15 residues long. Trimming pared 0 bases from V and 1 base from J, leaving 8 bases between. The CDR3 DNA follows: TGTGCCAGCAGCGTAGAAGAGGGATCTGGAAACACCATATATTTT. It encodes CASSVEEGSGNTIYF.

The V gene is TRBV5-1, the J gene TRBJ2-7, with TRBD1 matching over 9 bases. V trimming: 3 bases; J trimming: 0 bases; junction bases outside the gene matches: 4. This CDR3 has 15 amino acids. Germline CDR1 and CDR2: SGHRS and YFSETQ. CDR3 sequence (DNA): TGCGCCAGCAGCTCCGGACAGGGGAGCTCCTACGAGCAGTACTTC. Translating it yields CASSSGQGSSYEQYF.

V gene TRBV6-5 combines with J gene TRBJ1-1; D is unresolved. V lost 8 bases and J lost 1, with 8 bases in between. The germline V gene encodes CDR1 MNHEY and CDR2 SVGAGI. The length of the CDR3 is 12 residues. The CDR3 here is CASHRGNTEAFF. In nucleotides, the CDR3 is TGTGCCAGCCATCGGGGGAACACTGAAGCTTTCTTT.

The CDR3 bases are TGTGCCAGCAGCTCCCGGGACAGGGGGTCCCCTTACGAGCAGTACTTC. Translating it yields CASSSRDRGSPYEQYF. This chain links TRBV9 with TRBJ2-7; TRBD1 matches 11 bases. The ends lost 4 bases at V and 4 bases at J; junction bases unmatched: 10. The CDR3 runs 16 residues. Looked up from germline, CDR1 is SGDLS and CDR2 is YYNGEE.

This clone was counted a single time. The gene calls are TRBV10-2 and TRBJ1-2, with 8 positions matching TRBD1. V gave up 6 bases and J gave up 4 bases; unmatched junction bases: 10. Germline loops: CDR1 WSHSY, CDR2 SAAADI. The CDR3 consists of 15 residues. This chain's CDR3 is CASRAQGARAYGYTF. The CDR3 nucleotides read TGCGCCAGCAGGGCCCAGGGGGCGCGTGCCTATGGCTACACCTTC.

J is TRBJ1-1 and V is TRBV28; D may be TRBD1 (5 bases). Per germline, CDR1 MDHEN and CDR2 SYDVKM. The CDR3 length is 13 residues. V was clipped by 6 bases and J by 4 bases, with 12 bases between them. CDR3 nucleotide sequence: TGTGCCAGCAGCCTCAGGGTTGGCACTGAAGCTTTCTTT. It encodes CASSLRVGTEAFF.

The rearrangement uses TRBV7-3 and TRBJ1-2; 9 bases line up with TRBD1. CDR3 size: 14 residues. Germline values: CDR1 SGHTA, CDR2 FQGTGA. After removal of 2 bases from V and 4 bases from J, the junction contained 2 bases not matched to a gene. CDR3 sequence reads: CASSLSGQGYGYTF. CDR3 DNA sequence: TGTGCCAGCAGCTTATCGGGACAGGGCTATGGCTACACCTTC.

This clone was seen just once. This sequence joins TRBV19 and TRBJ2-4, with D possibly TRBD2 on 6 matching bases. The V end lost 6 bases, the J end lost 6 bases, and 21 bases lay between the germline ends. In germline, CDR1 is LNHDA, CDR2 SQIVND (reference sequence). This CDR3 has 16 residues. CDR3 coding DNA: TGTGCCAGTAGGCTAATCTCAGCGTCGGGGGTAAACATTCAGTACTTC. It is translated as CASRLISASGVNIQYF.

The chain carries TRBV5-5 and TRBJ2-7, with D possibly TRBD1 on 6 matching bases. The V end lost 4 bases, the J end lost 13 bases, and 30 bases lay between the germline ends. Per germline, CDR1 SGHKS and CDR2 YYEKEE (reference sequence). This CDR3 has 16 amino acids. The CDR3 region has the DNA TGTGCCAGCAGCCCTAGGCGGCAGGGGACCCGCGAGGTCCCTTACTTC. It codes for CASSPRRQGTREVPYF.

The rearrangement joins TRBV5-1 to TRBJ2-1; 10 bases line up with TRBD2. Germline V gene data show CDR1 as SGHRS and CDR2 as YFSETQ. V shed 1 base, J shed 5 bases, and the junction held 3 bases outside the gene matches. This CDR3 comprises 15 residues. CDR3 sequence (DNA): TGCGCCAGCAGCTTGTTAGCGGGGGGCGACAATGAGCAGTTCTTC. It specifies CASSLLAGGDNEQFF. Full variable domain (remainder filled in from reference TRBV5-1 and TRBJ2-1): KAGVTQTPRYLIKTRGQQVTLSCSPISGHRSVSWYQQTPGQGLQFLFEYFSETQRNKGNFPGRFSGRQFSNSRSEMNVSTLELGDSALYLCASSLLAGGDNEQFFGPGTRLTVL.

In this sample, this clone turned up a few times. This chain connects TRBV6-1 to TRBJ1-4; D gene ambiguous. Germline V gives CDR1 MNHNS, CDR2 SASEGT. The CDR3 contains 14 residues. The V gene lost 6 bases and the J gene lost 3 bases, with 11 bases spanning the gap. The CDR3 DNA sequence: TGTGCCAGCAGCCTCAGTCTTGCTAATGAAAAACTGTTTTTT. It codes for CASSLSLANEKLFF.

The gene calls are TRBV7-3 and TRBJ1-1, with TRBD1 identical over 7 bases. The germline V gene encodes CDR1 SGHTA and CDR2 FQGTGA. V lost 3 bases to trimming and J lost 0 bases; unmatched junction nucleotides: 4. CDR3 length equals 15 residues. The CDR3 DNA reads TGTGCCAGCAGCTTGCAGGGGGGTCTGAACACTGAAGCTTTCTTT. This translates into CASSLQGGLNTEAFF.

The CDR3 DNA follows: TGCGCCAGCAGCCAAGATTCGCGACAGGGGATGTCTTCACCCCTCCACTTT. Translating gives CASSQDSRQGMSSPLHF. The chain couples TRBV4-3 to TRBJ1-6, with 8 bases identical to TRBD1. The CDR3 is made up of 17 amino acids. V was pared by 0 bases and J by 9 bases, with 10 bases of the junction left unmatched. Germline CDR1 and CDR2: LGHNA and YSLEER.

V is TRBV29-1 and J is TRBJ1-2; D unresolved. V was shortened by 0 bases and J by 1 base, with 12 bases between the two germline ends. Germline V gives CDR1 SQVTM, CDR2 ANQGSEA. The CDR3 contains 15 residues. CDR3 coding DNA: TGCAGCGTTGAAGATCGGACGGAGGTTAACTATGGCTACACCTTC. Translated, it gives CSVEDRTEVNYGYTF.

This chain uses TRBV7-2 with TRBJ1-4, with 7 bases that match TRBD1. Germline loops: CDR1 SGHTA, CDR2 FQGNSA. V dropped 4 bases and J dropped 5; count of bases not matched to a gene: 7. There are 15 residues in the CDR3. The CDR3 DNA sequence: TGTGCCAGCAGCTCCGACAGGGTAAAGAATGAAAAACTGTTTTTT. It codes for CASSSDRVKNEKLFF.

V and J are TRBV11-3 and TRBJ1-4; 7 bases map to TRBD1. With V trimmed by 6 bases and J by 10 bases, 8 bases remained unmatched. Germline V gene data show CDR1 as SGHNT and CDR2 as YENEEA. The CDR3 runs to 13 residues. Here the CDR3 reads CASRRQGVGKLFF. The CDR3 nucleotides read TGTGCCAGCAGGCGACAGGGCGTTGGAAAACTGTTTTTT.

This clone was detected only once. The chain combines TRBV7-2 with TRBJ2-7; the D is unclear. V was cut by 1 base and J by 1 base, with 8 bases left in between. Germline CDR1 SGHTA, CDR2 FQGNSA. The CDR3 contains 14 residues. Here the CDR3 DNA reads TGTGCCAGCAGCTTAGTAGTACAGTCCTACGAGCAGTACTTC. Translating it yields CASSLVVQSYEQYF. Using reference TRBV7-2 and TRBJ2-7 for the parts outside the CDR3, the full variable domain is GAGVSQSPSNKVTEKGKDVELRCDPISGHTALYWYRQSLGQGLEFLIYFQGNSAPDKSGLPSDRFSAERTGGSVSTLTIQRTQQEDSAVYLCASSLVVQSYEQYFGPGTRLTVT.

The chain has TRBV10-3 and TRBJ2-3; 11 bases match TRBD1. Germline CDR1 reads ENHRY; CDR2 reads SYGVKD. The length of the CDR3 is 15 residues. V dropped 5 bases and J dropped 3; count of bases not matched to a gene: 4. In DNA form, the CDR3 reads TGTGCCATCAGTAGGACAGGGGGCAAGACAGATACGCAGTATTTT. Protein sequence: CAISRTGGKTDTQYF.

The CDR3 region has the DNA TGTGCCAGCAGTTGGGAGGGAGGGCTCGGGAAGCAGTACTTC. This translates into CASSWEGGLGKQYF. This chain connects TRBV27 to TRBJ2-7, with 7 bases that match TRBD2. The CDR3 extends over 14 amino acids. The V and J ends lost 4 bases and 8 bases, in that order; junction bases with no gene match: 11. Germline V gene lookup returns CDR1 MNHEY and CDR2 SMNVEV (reference sequence).

The chain couples TRBV11-2 to TRBJ1-4, with 8 bases identical to TRBD1. The CDR3 is 16 amino acids. CDR1 and CDR2 (germline): SGHAT, FQNNGV. The ends lost 5 bases at V and 0 bases at J; junction bases unmatched: 5. CDR3 in DNA: TGTGCCAGCAGCCCGACAGGGGTGACAACTAATGAAAAACTGTTTTTT. This translates into CASSPTGVTTNEKLFF.

Note on this clone: Other nucleotide sequences from this sample produce the same CDR3. This rearrangement joins TRBV6-1 to TRBJ1-5; D may be TRBD1 (5 bases). Per germline, CDR1 MNHNS and CDR2 SASEGT. Deletions cut 4 bases from V and 7 bases from J, with 14 bases between. This CDR3 contains 14 residues. Here the CDR3 reads CASSALGASQPQHF. DNA for the CDR3: TGTGCCAGCAGTGCTCTAGGGGCTTCCCAGCCCCAGCATTTT.